Listed below are T cell receptor beta chains from one sample, sequenced in a study of shared clonotypes between healthy human individuals. TCRdb's copy holds only in-frame clones and misses some; the assay was immunoSEQ multiplex PCR. The repertoire holds under 120,000 clones, with about 72% as singletons. Material for sequencing was memory CD8+ T cells sorted from blood. Receptors originate from a woman in her 30s in good health. Both conserved end residues are part of each CDR3. The D gene is left open where the match is weak. Only some rows state a clone size, as once, few, many or a class for expanded clones.

j_call: TRBJ1-4; d_call: -; clone_size: many; v_call: TRBV28; cdr3_aa: CASSLWTHSTNEKLFF; cdr3_nt: TGTGCCAGCAGTTTGTGGACACACTCAACTAATGAAAAACTGTTTTTT
j_call: TRBJ1-1; d_call: -; clone_size: few; v_call: TRBV28; cdr3_aa: CASSLEPPMSTEAFF; cdr3_nt: TGTGCCAGCAGTTTAGAGCCCCCAATGTCCACTGAAGCTTTCTTT
j_call: TRBJ2-7; d_call: TRBD2; clone_size: -; v_call: TRBV28; cdr3_aa: CASTPATSGRYEQYF; cdr3_nt: TGTGCCAGCACACCCGCGACTAGCGGGAGGTACGAGCAGTACTTC
j_call: TRBJ2-2; d_call: -; clone_size: -; v_call: TRBV9; cdr3_aa: CASSVGGNGELFF; cdr3_nt: TGTGCCAGCAGCGTAGGCGGGAACGGGGAGCTGTTTTTT
j_call: TRBJ1-2; d_call: -; clone_size: few; v_call: TRBV19; cdr3_aa: CASRPRDLFYGYTF; cdr3_nt: TGTGCCAGTAGACCCCGCGACCTCTTCTATGGCTACACCTTC
j_call: TRBJ1-2; d_call: -; clone_size: once; v_call: TRBV7-9; cdr3_aa: CASSDTGTYGYTF; cdr3_nt: TGTGCCAGCAGCGATACAGGGACCTATGGCTACACCTTC
j_call: TRBJ1-1; d_call: TRBD1; clone_size: few; v_call: TRBV25-1; cdr3_aa: CASSEAGGNTEAFF; cdr3_nt: TGTGCCAGCAGTGAGGCAGGGGGTAACACTGAAGCTTTCTTT
j_call: TRBJ2-1; d_call: TRBD2; clone_size: -; v_call: TRBV25-1; cdr3_aa: CASSDQAASGRSTEQFF; cdr3_nt: TGTGCCAGCAGTGACCAAGCGGCTAGCGGGAGGTCTACTGAGCAGTTCTTC
j_call: TRBJ2-1; d_call: -; clone_size: -; v_call: TRBV29-1; cdr3_aa: CSVDTGSLPYNEQFF; cdr3_nt: TGCAGCGTTGATACAGGATCCCTCCCCTACAATGAGCAGTTCTTC
j_call: TRBJ1-5; d_call: -; clone_size: -; v_call: TRBV10-3; cdr3_aa: CAISESRGWRAGPVTFDQPQHF; cdr3_nt: TGTGCCATCAGTGAGTCGAGGGGATGGAGGGCAGGGCCCGTAACTTTTGATCAGCCCCAGCATTTT
j_call: TRBJ2-3; d_call: -; clone_size: -; v_call: TRBV25-1; cdr3_aa: CASSDSGLKDSTDTQYF; cdr3_nt: TGTGCCAGCAGTGACTCAGGGCTTAAAGATAGCACAGATACGCAGTATTTT
j_call: TRBJ1-1; d_call: -; clone_size: medium-sized; v_call: TRBV30; cdr3_aa: CAWADPHWPEAFF; cdr3_nt: TGTGCCTGGGCCGACCCTCATTGGCCTGAAGCTTTCTTT
j_call: TRBJ2-2; d_call: -; clone_size: -; v_call: TRBV5-1; cdr3_aa: CASSLVRVGGELFF; cdr3_nt: TGCGCCAGCAGCTTGGTCAGGGTCGGCGGGGAGCTGTTTTTT
j_call: TRBJ2-5; d_call: -; clone_size: -; v_call: TRBV5-4; cdr3_aa: CASSLSATQETQYF; cdr3_nt: TGTGCCAGCAGCTTGTCGGCCACTCAGGAGACCCAGTACTTC
j_call: TRBJ1-2; d_call: -; clone_size: -; v_call: TRBV5-1; cdr3_aa: CASSSAGGINYGYTF; cdr3_nt: TGCGCCAGCAGCTCCGCCGGGGGAATTAACTATGGCTACACCTTC
j_call: TRBJ2-3; d_call: -; clone_size: -; v_call: TRBV5-1; cdr3_aa: CASSLLVSSDTQYF; cdr3_nt: TGCGCCAGCAGCTTGTTAGTCTCGTCAGATACGCAGTATTTT
j_call: TRBJ2-1; d_call: -; clone_size: -; v_call: TRBV14; cdr3_aa: CASSPQFSGDEQFF; cdr3_nt: TGTGCCAGCAGCCCCCAGTTTAGTGGCGATGAGCAGTTCTTC
j_call: TRBJ1-1; d_call: -; clone_size: -; v_call: TRBV18; cdr3_aa: CASSPKWRVGTEAFF; cdr3_nt: TGTGCCAGCTCACCTAAATGGCGCGTAGGGACTGAAGCTTTCTTT
j_call: TRBJ1-3; d_call: TRBD1; clone_size: -; v_call: TRBV29-1; cdr3_aa: CSVGQGLAGNTIYF; cdr3_nt: TGCAGCGTCGGACAGGGCCTCGCTGGAAACACCATATATTTT
j_call: TRBJ1-2; d_call: -; clone_size: -; v_call: TRBV30; cdr3_aa: CAWSLQGNYGYTF; cdr3_nt: TGTGCCTGGAGTCTGCAGGGAAACTATGGCTACACCTTC
j_call: TRBJ1-2; d_call: -; clone_size: few; v_call: TRBV20-1; cdr3_aa: CSARASYGYTF; cdr3_nt: TGCAGTGCTAGAGCCTCGTATGGCTACACCTTC
j_call: TRBJ2-2; d_call: -; clone_size: -; v_call: TRBV5-6; cdr3_aa: CASSLAGNTGELFF; cdr3_nt: TGTGCCAGCAGCTTGGCCGGGAACACCGGGGAGCTGTTTTTT
j_call: TRBJ1-3; d_call: -; clone_size: -; v_call: TRBV15; cdr3_aa: CATSRTKGSGNTIYF; cdr3_nt: TGTGCCACCAGCAGGACTAAAGGCTCTGGAAACACCATATATTTT
j_call: TRBJ2-7; d_call: -; clone_size: -; v_call: TRBV5-6; cdr3_aa: CASSSTGRMLYEQYF; cdr3_nt: TGTGCCAGCAGCTCGACAGGGAGGATGCTCTACGAGCAGTACTTC
j_call: TRBJ2-7; d_call: TRBD1; clone_size: once; v_call: TRBV6-6; cdr3_aa: CASSSTGTDSYEQYF; cdr3_nt: TGTGCCAGCAGTTCCACCGGGACAGACTCCTACGAGCAGTACTTC
j_call: TRBJ2-3; d_call: -; clone_size: -; v_call: TRBV29-1; cdr3_aa: CSLTSDSTDTQYF; cdr3_nt: TGCAGTCTGACCAGCGACAGCACAGATACGCAGTATTTT
j_call: TRBJ2-1; d_call: -; clone_size: -; v_call: TRBV11-2; cdr3_aa: CASSLDIGTPGDEQFF; cdr3_nt: TGTGCCAGCAGCTTAGATATAGGGACGCCTGGGGATGAGCAGTTCTTC
j_call: TRBJ2-1; d_call: -; clone_size: few; v_call: TRBV4-2; cdr3_aa: CASSQGGLAESNEQFF; cdr3_nt: TGTGCCAGCAGCCAAGGGGGGCTAGCGGAGTCCAATGAGCAGTTCTTC
j_call: TRBJ2-7; d_call: -; clone_size: -; v_call: TRBV28; cdr3_aa: CASSFGILKGQYEQYF; cdr3_nt: TGTGCCAGCAGTTTTGGGATATTAAAGGGACAATACGAGCAGTACTTC
j_call: TRBJ2-2; d_call: TRBD2; clone_size: -; v_call: TRBV2; cdr3_aa: CASSERGWGLAGASTGELFF; cdr3_nt: TGTGCCAGCAGTGAACGAGGGTGGGGACTAGCGGGAGCGAGCACCGGGGAGCTGTTTTTT
j_call: TRBJ1-4; d_call: TRBD1; clone_size: -; v_call: TRBV7-9; cdr3_aa: CASNPTRGQGNEKLFF; cdr3_nt: TGTGCCAGCAACCCAACCAGGGGGCAGGGTAATGAAAAACTGTTTTTT
j_call: TRBJ2-7; d_call: TRBD2; clone_size: many; v_call: TRBV7-9; cdr3_aa: CASSSRDSGSYEQYF; cdr3_nt: TGTGCCAGCAGCTCCAGAGATAGCGGGAGCTACGAGCAGTACTTC
j_call: TRBJ2-7; d_call: TRBD2; clone_size: -; v_call: TRBV10-1; cdr3_aa: CASSEGLAGIYEQYF; cdr3_nt: TGCGCCAGCAGTGAGGGACTAGCGGGAATCTACGAGCAGTACTTC
j_call: TRBJ2-5; d_call: -; clone_size: once; v_call: TRBV7-7; cdr3_aa: CASSPLRAGLQETQYF; cdr3_nt: TGTGCCAGCAGCCCGTTACGAGCGGGCCTCCAAGAGACCCAGTACTTC
j_call: TRBJ2-1; d_call: TRBD2; clone_size: -; v_call: TRBV28; cdr3_aa: CASSHPDIAGYYNEQFF; cdr3_nt: TGTGCCAGCTCGCACCCTGATATAGCGGGATATTACAATGAGCAGTTCTTC
j_call: TRBJ1-2; d_call: -; clone_size: few; v_call: TRBV6-1; cdr3_aa: CASSTLGGFYGYTF; cdr3_nt: TGTGCCAGCAGTACCCTCGGGGGCTTCTATGGCTACACCTTC